This TCR beta chain was retrieved from a study of human T cells and chemical hapten exposure. Time point here: pre-sensitization, week 0. The sample's treatment: therapeutic diphenylcyclopropenone sensitization with weekly scalp DPC. TCRdb re-called the RACE reads through MiXCR, storing one row per CDR3 protein. The sample consists of about 80,000 distinct CDR3 sequences, 12% to 15% of them appearing once. Specimen: whole blood, collected in connection with sensitization to the hapten diphenylcyclopropenone (DPC). This receptor was obtained from a woman in her forties or fifties with alopecia areata. Some clones in this sample may be carry-over from other donors' samples.

CDR3 region: CASSGGTPNQPQHF. The CDR3 DNA sequence: TGTGCCAGTAGTGGAGGGACACCTAATCAGCCCCAGCATTTT. The chain links TRBV19 to TRBJ1-5; D perhaps matches TRBD1 (6 bases). Germline V CDR1 and CDR2: LNHDA, SQIVND (reference sequence). This CDR3 has 14 residues. Trimming cost V 5 bases and J 4 bases, with 12 bases left between them. Filled out from reference TRBV19 and TRBJ1-5, the complete variable domain reads DGGITQSPKYLFRKEGQNVTLSCEQNLNHDAMYWYRQDPGQGLRLIYYSQIVNDFQKGDIAEGYSVSREKKESFPLTVTSAQKNPTAFYLCASSGGTPNQPQHFGDGTRLSIL.